One T cell receptor (beta chain) is described in this entry. Sequencing used immunoSEQ multiplex PCR; TCRdb keeps in-frame clones, though not all of them. The table lists roughly 52,000 clones, around 94% of them singletons. The data belong to a study of T cell changes during pregnancy in multiple sclerosis. Sequenced here: CD8+ T cells from peripheral blood mononuclear cells, sampled before pregnancy. The clonotype was recovered from a female donor with multiple sclerosis, enrolled in a pregnancy study.

CDR3 loop: CASSLRTGVSDTQYF. CDR3 sequence (DNA): TGTGCCAGCAGCTTAAGGACAGGGGTGTCAGATACGCAGTATTTT. This chain joins TRBV11-2 and TRBJ2-3, with TRBD1 matching 9 bases. V gave up 2 bases and J gave up 4 bases; unmatched junction bases: 4. The CDR3 extends over 15 amino acids. Germline CDR1 is SGHAT and CDR2 is FQNNGV.